This passage covers 32 T cell receptor beta chains from one sample sequenced in a study of T cell repertoires in cytomegalovirus infection. TCRdb redid the calling of the reads with MiXCR, one entry per CDR3 protein. The repertoire holds 400,000 or so distinct CDR3 sequences, with around 32% as singletons. Sequenced material: PBMCs. These receptors originate from a human donor in good health (CMV status not recorded). Some clones in this sample may be carry-over from other donors' samples.

A few counts support this clonotype. The rearrangement links TRBV6-1 to TRBJ1-5; D unresolved. V dropped 5 bases and J dropped 2 bases, with 13 bases sitting between them. Germline V CDR1 and CDR2: MNHNS, SASEGT. The CDR3 has 15 amino acids. The CDR3: CASSRGGSGNQPQHF. The CDR3, as DNA: TGTGCCAGCAGTCGCGGCGGTAGTGGCAATCAGCCCCAGCATTTT.

The genes are TRBV6-1 and TRBJ2-1, with D perhaps matching TRBD1 (5 bases). Per the germline V gene, CDR1 is MNHNS and CDR2 is SASEGT. V was pared by 5 bases and J by 0 bases, with 11 bases between. There are 15 residues in the CDR3. CDR3 DNA: TGTGCCAGCAGTTACACAAGGGGCTCCTACAATGAGCAGTTCTTC. This codes for CASSYTRGSYNEQFF.

J is TRBJ2-3 and V is TRBV29-1; 15 nucleotides match TRBD2. The trim removed 4 bases at V and 6 bases at J, leaving 5 bases unmatched. CDR1 is SQVTM and CDR2 is ANQGSEA in the germline V gene. The CDR3 covers 15 residues. The CDR3 nucleotides are TGCAGCGTTGGGGGACTAGCGGGGGGCCTTGATACGCAGTATTTT. This gives the protein CSVGGLAGGLDTQYF.

In regard to this clonotype: This may stem from a read error, because a much larger clone lies one nucleotide away. The gene calls are TRBV12-3 or TRBV12-4 and TRBJ1-5, with 7 bases fitting TRBD1. CDR3 length equals 15 residues. CDR3 amino acids: CARSLSTGRKQPQHF. The CDR3, as DNA: TGTGCCCGCAGTTTGTCGACAGGGAGGAAACAGCCCCAGCATTTT.

The chain employs TRBV12-3 or TRBV12-4 and TRBJ1-1, with no clear D. Trimming took 2 bases from V and 5 from J, leaving 6 bases between them. CDR3 length equals 12 residues. The DNA for the CDR3 is TGTGCCAGCAGTTTAAGGAGGACTGAAGCTTTCTTT. Encoded protein: CASSLRRTEAFF.

As regards this clonotype: The junction does not match germline at one end; this may be a read error. The chain is built from TRBV24-1 and TRBJ1-1, with 8 bases that match TRBD1. CDR1 KGHDR and CDR2 SFDVKD come from the germline V gene. The CDR3 is 16 residues long. The CDR3 reads CAASSLPGTGNTEAFF. The CDR3 DNA follows: TGTGCCGCCAGTTCTCTCCCCGGGACAGGGAACACTGAAGCTTTCTTT.

The chain is built from TRBV19 and TRBJ2-5; 8 bases are shared with TRBD1. The ends lost 3 bases at V and 5 bases at J; junction bases unmatched: 11. The germline V gene has CDR1 LNHDA and CDR2 SQIVND (reference sequence). This CDR3 comprises 16 residues. CDR3 in amino acids: CASSMGTGPWGETQYF. As DNA, the CDR3 is TGTGCCAGTAGTATGGGGACAGGCCCTTGGGGGGAGACCCAGTACTTC.

This clonotype was found a few times. The chain carries TRBV11-2 and TRBJ1-4; D gene uncertain. The germline V gene has CDR1 SGHAT and CDR2 FQNNGV. The CDR3 spans 14 residues. Between the trimmed V and J ends, which lost 2 bases and 5 bases, there was a span of 9 bases. The CDR3 here is CASSLLRYNEKLFF. The CDR3 DNA sequence: TGTGCCAGCAGCTTATTACGGTACAATGAAAAACTGTTTTTT.

The gene calls are TRBV5-1 and TRBJ1-2; 7 bases align to TRBD1. This CDR3 comprises 16 residues. Losses at the gene ends were 0 bases for V and 4 bases for J; bases not matched to a gene: 9. Germline V lookup: CDR1 SGHRS, CDR2 YFSETQ. The CDR3 sequence is CASSLEGAGIGYGYTF. CDR3 DNA: TGCGCCAGCAGCTTGGAGGGGGCAGGGATAGGCTATGGCTACACCTTC.

The sample holds many counts of this clonotype. The chain combines TRBV7-2 with TRBJ2-5, with D possibly matching TRBD2 (7 bases). The CDR3 loop spans 15 amino acids. Germline CDR1 is SGHTA and CDR2 is FQGNSA. V was cut by 5 bases and J by 4 bases, with 17 bases left in between. DNA of the CDR3: TGTGCCAGCAGCCTGGGGCTAGGGGGGGGAGAGACCCAGTACTTC. This translates into CASSLGLGGGETQYF.

There are a few counts of this clonotype. The rearrangement uses TRBV7-9 and TRBJ1-2; 9 positions agree with TRBD1. The V gene's germline CDR1 is SEHNR and CDR2 FQNEAQ (reference sequence). This CDR3 comprises 15 residues. V trimming: 4 bases; J trimming: 4 bases; junction bases outside the gene matches: 7. CDR3: CASSYQTGGAYGYTF. The CDR3 DNA sequence: TGTGCCAGCAGCTACCAGACAGGGGGAGCCTATGGCTACACCTTC.

This clonotype showed up just a few times. V and J are TRBV7-8 and TRBJ2-3; D is perhaps TRBD2 (7 bases). CDR1 and CDR2 (germline): SGHVS, FQNEAQ. Trimming took 0 bases from V and 2 from J, leaving 15 bases between them. The CDR3 has 17 residues. CDR3 sequence reads: CASSLAEGGGHTDTQYF. CDR3 DNA sequence: TGTGCCAGCAGCTTAGCGGAGGGCGGGGGCCACACAGATACGCAGTATTTT.

This clonotype was seen only a few times. The V and J genes are TRBV5-6 and TRBJ2-6; D is perhaps TRBD1 or TRBD2 (5 bases each). The CDR3 loop spans 19 amino acids. Germline CDR1 reads SGHDT; CDR2 reads YYEEEE. Trimming cost V 2 bases and J 4 bases, with 22 bases left between them. CDR3 loop: CASSLSPGRTQLGANVLTF. For the CDR3, the DNA is TGTGCCAGCAGCTTATCTCCGGGACGGACCCAGCTCGGGGCCAACGTCCTGACTTTC.

This chain's CDR3 is CASSYLPGGNEQFF. CDR3 sequence (DNA): TGTGCCAGCAGTTACCTCCCAGGGGGAAATGAGCAGTTCTTC. The chain joins TRBV12-3 or TRBV12-4 to TRBJ2-1; the match to TRBD1 covers 7 bases. This CDR3 has 14 amino acids. J gave up 7 bases and V 4 bases, and 7 bases lay outside the gene matches.

Only a few counts were recorded for this clonotype. The rearrangement links TRBV2 to TRBJ1-1; weak D call: TRBD1 (5 bases). The CDR3 runs 12 residues. CDR1 and CDR2 from the germline V gene are SNHLY and FYNNEI. V was pared by 6 bases and J by 0 bases, with 5 bases between. The CDR3 loop reads CASRTVNTEAFF. DNA of the CDR3: TGTGCCAGCAGGACAGTGAACACTGAAGCTTTCTTT.

This clonotype was seen many times. This chain links TRBV6-2 or TRBV6-3 with TRBJ2-1, with 10 bases lining up with TRBD2. The J segment lost 4 bases and the V segment lost 5 bases, leaving 8 bases of the junction unmatched. Germline V CDR1 and CDR2: MNHEY, SVGEGT. There are 16 residues in the CDR3. The CDR3 DNA sequence: TGTGCCAGCAGTAATAGCGGGGGGAGAGCATACAATGAGCAGTTCTTC. Translated: CASSNSGGRAYNEQFF.

The chain joins TRBV7-2 to TRBJ2-7; 8 bases fit TRBD1. Germline CDR1 and CDR2: SGHTA and FQGNSA. The V and J ends lost 6 bases and 3 bases, in that order; junction bases with no gene match: 7. The CDR3 spans 14 residues. CDR3 residues: CASSPNRGDYEQYF. The CDR3 DNA reads as TGTGCCAGCAGTCCGAACAGGGGGGACTACGAGCAGTACTTC.

The chain uses TRBV5-4 and TRBJ1-5; no clear D gene. The CDR3 is made up of 15 amino acids. From germline, CDR1 is SGHNT and CDR2 YYREEE (reference sequence). The germline V and J ends were trimmed by 4 bases and 7 bases, with 18 bases remaining between them. As DNA, the CDR3 is TGTGCCAGCAGCGTAAAGGGAGCCCCAGAGCAGCCCCAGCATTTT. Amino acid sequence: CASSVKGAPEQPQHF.

This clonotype turned up a few times. The chain is built from TRBV12-3 or TRBV12-4 and TRBJ1-1; no definite D call. This CDR3 contains 17 residues. Deletions cut 4 bases from V and 1 base from J, with 19 bases between. CDR3 sequence (DNA): TGTGCCAGCAGTTCTAAAGGACTTATCCCAGGGAACACTGAAGCTTTCTTT. It encodes CASSSKGLIPGNTEAFF.

This clonotype came up many times. The chain joins TRBV10-3 to TRBJ2-3, with a weak D call TRBD1 (6 bases). Germline-derived CDR1 and CDR2 are ENHRY and SYGVKD. Trimming removed 3 bases from V and 3 bases from J, with 10 bases in between. CDR3 size: 14 residues. The chain's CDR3 is CAISEQGVTDTQYF. The CDR3 coding sequence is TGTGCCATCAGTGAACAGGGAGTGACAGATACGCAGTATTTT.

This clonotype was picked up a small number of times. The chain joins TRBV6-2 or TRBV6-3 to TRBJ2-3; D uncertain. CDR1 MNHEY and CDR2 SVGEGT come from the germline V gene. The CDR3 extends over 12 amino acids. With 2 bases removed from V and 5 bases from J, the gap between germline ends came to 5 bases. The CDR3 here is CASSYTGDTQYF. DNA for the CDR3: TGTGCCAGCAGTTACACTGGAGATACGCAGTATTTT.

The chain has TRBV20-1 and TRBJ1-2; D may be TRBD1 (6 bases). This CDR3 contains 12 residues. The V gene lost 6 bases and the J gene lost 4 bases, with 12 bases spanning the gap. The germline gives CDR1 DFQATT, CDR2 SNEGSKA (reference sequence). The CDR3 DNA follows: TGCAGTGCCGCCACAGGGTCCTATGGCTACACCTTC. Translation: CSAATGSYGYTF.

The chain couples TRBV5-4 to TRBJ2-5; tentatively, D is TRBD2 (6 bases). The CDR3 has 16 amino acids. The germline gives CDR1 SGHNT, CDR2 YYREEE (reference sequence). V lost 4 bases and J lost 1, with 17 bases in between. The DNA for the CDR3 is TGTGCCAGCAGCCTCCCCGGGCGGCGGGGCCAAGAGACCCAGTACTTC. Translation gives CASSLPGRRGQETQYF.

The V gene is TRBV19, the J gene TRBJ2-7; D gene uncertain. The CDR3 spans 16 residues. The V and J ends lost 3 bases and 2 bases respectively, with 17 bases between them. CDR1 is LNHDA and CDR2 is SQIVND in the germline V gene (reference sequence). CDR3 in amino acids: CASSIIGPPATYEQYF. CDR3 coding DNA: TGTGCCAGTAGTATCATCGGTCCCCCAGCAACCTACGAGCAGTACTTC.

The V call is TRBV12-3 or TRBV12-4, the J call TRBJ1-2; 7 bases fit TRBD1. V lost 1 base, J lost 6 bases, and 5 bases stayed unmatched. The CDR3 contains 14 residues. Written as DNA, the CDR3 is TGTGCCAGCAGTTTAGGAGGGGGCGTTGATGGCTACACCTTC. This gives the protein CASSLGGGVDGYTF.

Only a few counts were recorded for this clonotype. This sequence joins TRBV6-1 and TRBJ2-3; 9 bases are a match to TRBD2. The length of the CDR3 is 14 residues. With V trimmed by 6 bases and J by 8 bases, 9 bases remained unmatched. Germline CDR1 MNHNS, CDR2 SASEGT. The CDR3: CASRTIAGEGTQYF. The CDR3 DNA follows: TGTGCCAGCAGAACAATAGCGGGGGAGGGTACGCAGTATTTT.

The rearrangement links TRBV15 to TRBJ2-2; no firm D call. V was pared by 5 bases and J by 6 bases, with 13 bases between. Germline V lookup: CDR1 LNHNV, CDR2 YYDKDF (reference sequence). The CDR3 runs 14 residues. The CDR3 protein is CATSPSRHPGELFF. DNA of the CDR3: TGTGCCACCAGCCCATCCCGTCACCCCGGGGAGCTGTTTTTT.

This clonotype was picked up a small number of times. The genes are TRBV7-9 and TRBJ2-3; the match to TRBD2 covers 9 bases. This CDR3 contains 17 residues. CDR1 and CDR2 from the germline V gene are SEHNR and FQNEAQ (reference sequence). After removal of 4 bases from V and 3 bases from J, the junction contained 11 bases not matched to a gene. The CDR3 loop is CASSSQSSAGGTDTQYF. CDR3 coding DNA: TGTGCCAGCAGCTCCCAATCCTCAGCGGGGGGTACAGATACGCAGTATTTT.

This clonotype has a count of ten or more. The chain combines TRBV12-3 or TRBV12-4 with TRBJ2-3, with 8 bases lining up with TRBD2. V shed 2 bases and J 4 bases; nucleotides not matched to a gene: 2. The CDR3 is 14 amino acids. The CDR3 loop reads CASSLTGGADTQYF. The CDR3 DNA sequence: TGTGCCAGCAGTTTAACCGGGGGGGCAGATACGCAGTATTTT.

The CDR3 DNA follows: TGTGCCAGCATCCCTGAGCGCTCTGGGGCCAACGTCCTGACTTTC. Its translation: CASIPERSGANVLTF. The chain recombines TRBV7-9 with TRBJ2-6, with D unclear. Per germline, CDR1 SEHNR and CDR2 FQNEAQ (reference sequence). CDR3 length equals 15 residues. V shed 7 bases and J shed 0 bases, with 10 bases lying between them.

J is TRBJ1-1 and V is TRBV29-1, with 7 bases matching TRBD1. The V gene's germline CDR1 is SQVTM and CDR2 ANQGSEA. CDR3 length: 10 amino acids. Losses at the gene ends were 6 bases for V and 6 bases for J; bases not matched to a gene: 1. CDR3 DNA: TGCAGCGTGGGGACAGCTGAAGCTTTCTTT. It translates to CSVGTAEAFF.

This clonotype has at least ten counts. This chain joins TRBV11-2 and TRBJ2-3; D call uncertain. CDR1 SGHAT and CDR2 FQNNGV come from the germline V gene. CDR3 size: 12 residues. V was shortened by 1 base and J by 6 bases, with 5 bases between the two germline ends. CDR3 nucleotides: TGTGCCAGCAGCTTAGGGCACGATACGCAGTATTTT. It codes for CASSLGHDTQYF.